Below, 3 T cell receptor beta chains from the same sample are listed, as sequenced in a study of blood T cell repertoires in COVID-19. Libraries were prepared by immunoSEQ multiplex PCR; TCRdb keeps only in-frame clonotypes and omits some of them. The table lists around 300,000 clones, approximately 90% of them singletons, with roughly 1.1% in the top ten. Sequencing was done on a sample of PBMCs or T cells enriched from blood (not recorded which). These receptors were collected from a woman in her twenties or thirties who had recovered from COVID-19.

The gene calls are TRBV27 and TRBJ1-5; possibly TRBD1 for D (5 bases). V lost 2 bases and J 3 bases, leaving 11 bases between the germline ends. The CDR3 spans 15 residues. Germline V CDR1 and CDR2: MNHEY, SMNVEV (reference sequence). CDR3 bases: TGTGCCAGCAGTTTAGGGGGGATTCCCAATCAGCCCCAGCATTTT. Its translation: CASSLGGIPNQPQHF.

The rearrangement joins TRBV7-9 to TRBJ2-1, with D possibly TRBD2 on 5 matching bases. V dropped 1 base and J dropped 8 bases, with 9 bases sitting between them. The germline CDR1 and CDR2 sequences are SEHNR and FQNEAQ (reference sequence). The CDR3 consists of 13 residues. CDR3 protein: CASSLGGSDEQFF. Written as DNA, the CDR3 is TGTGCCAGCAGCTTAGGAGGGTCAGATGAGCAGTTCTTC.

The rearrangement uses TRBV6-1 and TRBJ2-6, with 7 bases matching TRBD2. After removal of 2 bases from V and 0 bases from J, the junction contained 22 bases not matched to a gene. The V gene's germline CDR1 is MNHNS and CDR2 SASEGT. The CDR3 is 23 amino acids. CDR3 loop: CASSEWFGGRGGGSRSGANVLTF. DNA of the CDR3: TGTGCCAGCAGTGAATGGTTTGGAGGGCGCGGGGGTGGCTCGCGCTCTGGGGCCAACGTCCTGACTTTC.